This T cell receptor (beta chain) was captured in a study of blood T cell repertoires in COVID-19. Study summary: The United States, Italy and Spain supplied acute and convalescent COVID-19 samples. Sources were T cells, B-cell-depleted T cells, or PBMCs; the material itself was cDNA or gDNA.

This table comes from immunoSEQ multiplex PCR, and its TCRdb copy is limited to in-frame clones, with some not included. The sample contains fewer than 250,000 clones, 80% to 90% of which appear only once. The CDR3 sequence is 16 residues long. Trimming stripped 1 base from V and 7 bases from J, with 14 bases between. The V gene's germline CDR1 is SGHTA and CDR2 FQGNSA. The rearrangement links TRBV7-2 to TRBJ1-6; D is unresolved. Specimen: peripheral blood. This receptor was obtained from a man aged 25 to 40 with COVID-19, enrolled during active disease. CDR3 sequence (DNA): TGTGCCAGCAGCTTAGTCCCTAGACTGCAGAATTCACCCCTCCACTTT. Translated, it gives CASSLVPRLQNSPLHF.